The 8 T cell receptor beta chains below all came from one sample that was sequenced in a study of control samples from healthy donors and cancer patients (dated by TCRdb to about 2020). The library was prepared using the immunoSEQ multiplex PCR assay. What TCRdb holds here is the immuneACCESS table cut down to in-frame rearrangements. Part of the clones is not present; checked against another copy, under half of the missing clones reflect an unresolved V gene, and the others are unexplained. Recorded for this sample are 120,000 or so clones; about 95% of them occurred a single time. Less than 4.5% of the sample is taken by the ten largest. The material sequenced was blood. Receptors originate from a man younger than 45 in good health.

CDR3 in amino acids: CASSDNRQGDGYTF. DNA of the CDR3: TGTGCCAGCAGTGACAACAGGCAAGGGGATGGCTACACCTTC. J is TRBJ1-2 and V is TRBV2; D is possibly TRBD1 (5 bases). The CDR3 is made up of 14 amino acids. In germline, CDR1 is SNHLY, CDR2 FYNNEI. Trimming removed 3 bases at V and 6 bases at J, with 14 bases between.

Only one count was recorded for this clone. V is TRBV5-1 and J is TRBJ2-2; 7 bases fit TRBD2. The CDR3 extends over 17 amino acids. CDR1 is SGHRS and CDR2 is YFSETQ in the germline V gene. J gave up 0 bases and V 5 bases, and 10 bases lay outside the gene matches. CDR3 protein: CASREGRGTTNTGELFF. For the CDR3, the DNA is TGCGCCAGCAGGGAGGGGAGGGGCACGACGAACACCGGGGAGCTGTTTTTT.

This CDR3 is CASSFRPTPTETQYF. The CDR3, as DNA: TGTGCCAGCAGCTTCAGACCGACACCGACAGAGACCCAGTACTTC. This chain links TRBV7-2 with TRBJ2-5; D not certain. The CDR3 consists of 15 residues. V lost 3 bases to trimming and J lost 4 bases, with 15 bases between them. Germline loops: CDR1 SGHTA, CDR2 FQGNSA.

The chain carries TRBV10-1 and TRBJ2-1, with D perhaps matching TRBD2 (6 bases). The CDR3 covers 13 residues. Trimming pared 3 bases from V and 5 bases from J, leaving 8 bases between. Per the germline V gene, CDR1 is WNHNN and CDR2 is SYGVQD (reference sequence). Written as DNA, the CDR3 is TGCGCCAGCAGTGATCGGGGGAACAATGAGCAGTTCTTC. It codes for CASSDRGNNEQFF.

The chain links TRBV7-9 to TRBJ1-1; 7 nucleotides line up with TRBD1. V lost 2 bases and J lost 4; bases outside the gene matches: 7. In germline, CDR1 is SEHNR, CDR2 FQNEAQ (reference sequence). The CDR3 has 15 amino acids. The CDR3 protein is CASSLWQGVGTEAFF. Here the CDR3 DNA reads TGTGCCAGCAGCTTATGGCAGGGGGTTGGCACTGAAGCTTTCTTT.

The chain employs TRBV19 and TRBJ2-4, with D uncertain. The CDR3 loop spans 14 amino acids. CDR1 and CDR2 (germline): LNHDA, SQIVND (reference sequence). V lost 5 bases and J 8 bases, leaving 16 bases between the germline ends. The CDR3 is CASSGLTATDIQYF. The CDR3 nucleotides read TGTGCCAGTAGTGGTCTGACGGCTACTGACATTCAGTACTTC.

The chain links TRBV30 to TRBJ2-5; D call uncertain. This CDR3 is 12 amino acids long. V was cut by 0 bases and J by 4 bases, with 6 bases left in between. Germline CDR1 reads GTSNPN; CDR2 reads SVGIG (reference sequence). In DNA, the CDR3 is TGTGCCTGGAGTGTACATTCAGAGACCCAGTACTTC. Amino acid sequence: CAWSVHSETQYF.

The chain links TRBV2 to TRBJ2-5; 9 bases match TRBD2. The CDR3 is 17 amino acids. V lost 2 bases to trimming and J lost 2 bases; unmatched junction nucleotides: 9. Per germline, CDR1 SNHLY and CDR2 FYNNEI. The CDR3 sequence: CASSEWIRTSEQETQYF. CDR3 bases: TGTGCCAGCAGTGAATGGATTAGGACTAGCGAACAAGAGACCCAGTACTTC.